This passage covers 12 T cell receptor beta chains from one sample sequenced in a study of blood T cell repertoires in COVID-19. Method: immunoSEQ multiplex PCR; TCRdb's copy keeps in-frame clones and lacks some. The repertoire holds roughly 100,000 clones, with roughly 85% as singletons. The material sequenced was peripheral blood. These receptors came from a human donor in a cohort sampled during active COVID-19.

The gene calls are TRBV4-3 and TRBJ1-6, with D tentatively TRBD1 (5 bases). Germline V gene data show CDR1 as LGHNA and CDR2 as YSLEER. Trimming took 1 base from V and 8 from J, leaving 12 bases between them. CDR3 length: 15 residues. CDR3 bases: TGCGCCAGCAGCCAAGTCATCCTAGGGGATTCACCCCTCCACTTT. Amino acids: CASSQVILGDSPLHF.

This chain joins TRBV6-5 and TRBJ2-5; 8 bases map to TRBD2. The CDR3 loop spans 14 amino acids. The V and J ends lost 7 bases and 4 bases, in that order; junction bases with no gene match: 8. Germline CDR1 is MNHEY and CDR2 is SVGAGI. The CDR3 loop reads CASNPPGGVETQYF. As DNA, the CDR3 is TGTGCCAGCAACCCCCCCGGGGGGGTAGAGACCCAGTACTTC.

This chain links TRBV18 with TRBJ1-6; a possible D gene is TRBD1 (5 bases). Trimming took off 3 bases at V and 2 bases at J, with 11 bases between the two ends. The germline CDR1 and CDR2 sequences are KGHSH and LQKENI. This CDR3 region has 16 residues. CDR3 region: CASSPGGGAYNSPLHF. The CDR3 DNA reads TGTGCCAGCTCACCCGGGGGGGGTGCCTATAATTCACCCCTCCACTTT.

This clone was seen a single time. The rearrangement links TRBV5-1 to TRBJ2-7, with TRBD2 matching over 8 bases. Trimming removed 1 base from V and 5 bases from J; junction bases left unmatched: 5. The CDR3 is 14 residues long. Germline values: CDR1 SGHRS, CDR2 YFSETQ. The CDR3 loop reads CASSLRGLANEQYF. The CDR3 nucleotides read TGCGCCAGCAGCTTGAGAGGACTAGCCAACGAGCAGTACTTC.

This CDR3 is CASSIIYNEQFF. CDR3 nucleotide sequence: TGTGCCAGCAGCATAATCTACAATGAGCAGTTCTTC. This rearrangement joins TRBV7-2 to TRBJ2-1; D gene uncertain. Trimming took off 5 bases at V and 3 bases at J, with 5 bases between the two ends. Germline CDR1 reads SGHTA; CDR2 reads FQGNSA. The CDR3 totals 12 residues.

The chain is built from TRBV3-1 (or the pseudogene TRBV3-2) and TRBJ2-3; D is unresolved. CDR3 length: 17 residues. Between the trimmed V and J ends, which lost 3 bases and 1 base, there was a span of 17 bases. Germline values: CDR1 LGHDT, CDR2 YNNKEL (reference sequence). CDR3 sequence reads: CASSHRIAMLGTDTQYF. CDR3 bases: TGTGCCAGCAGCCACCGGATAGCCATGCTTGGCACAGATACGCAGTATTTT.

This clone was detected a few times. The gene calls are TRBV5-1 and TRBJ2-7; 7 bases align to TRBD1. V lost 4 bases to trimming and J lost 5 bases; unmatched junction nucleotides: 12. Per the germline V gene, CDR1 is SGHRS and CDR2 is YFSETQ. The CDR3 has 15 residues. Here the CDR3 reads CASSSRDRGRDEQYF. Here the CDR3 DNA reads TGCGCCAGCAGCAGCCGGGACAGAGGACGGGACGAGCAGTACTTC.

V and J are TRBV3-1 (or the pseudogene TRBV3-2) and TRBJ1-1, with 10 positions matching TRBD1. The CDR3 sequence is 14 residues long. V was pared by 3 bases and J by 5 bases, with 3 bases of the junction left unmatched. CDR1 is LGHDT and CDR2 is YNNKEL in the germline V gene (reference sequence). The CDR3 region is CASSHGQGGTEAFF. The CDR3 DNA follows: TGTGCCAGCAGCCATGGACAGGGGGGGACTGAAGCTTTCTTT.

The chain employs TRBV5-4 and TRBJ1-1; 7 nucleotides agree with TRBD1. The V segment lost 0 bases and the J segment 9 bases; nucleotides outside the gene matches: 5. The CDR3 runs to 13 residues. CDR1 SGHNT and CDR2 YYREEE come from the germline V gene (reference sequence). CDR3 sequence (DNA): TGTGCCAGCAGCTTGGCCGCACAGGGGCAAGCTTTCTTT. Translating it yields CASSLAAQGQAFF.

The chain uses TRBV2 and TRBJ1-1; D is possibly TRBD1 (6 bases). V was cut by 5 bases and J by 5 bases, with 12 bases left in between. Germline CDR1 is SNHLY and CDR2 is FYNNEI. This CDR3 has 13 residues. CDR3 coding DNA: TGTGCCAGCAGTAACGAGGGGGTTACTGAAGCTTTCTTT. Amino acids: CASSNEGVTEAFF. Combining the CDR3 with reference TRBV2 and TRBJ1-1 gives the whole variable domain EPEVTQTPSHQVTQMGQEVILRCVPISNHLYFYWYRQILGQKVEFLVSFYNNEISEKSEIFDDQFSVERPDGSNFTLKIRSTKLEDSAMYFCASSNEGVTEAFFGQGTRLTVV.

The chain employs TRBV27 and TRBJ2-1, with 11 nucleotides matching TRBD2. Germline V gene data show CDR1 as MNHEY and CDR2 as SMNVEV (reference sequence). V lost 4 bases to trimming and J lost 4 bases; unmatched junction nucleotides: 6. The CDR3 sequence is 16 residues long. CDR3 region: CASSWFTSGGYNEQFF. The CDR3, as DNA: TGTGCCAGCAGTTGGTTTACTAGCGGGGGATACAATGAGCAGTTCTTC.

The chain links TRBV28 to TRBJ2-2; tentatively, D is TRBD2 (7 bases). V shed 6 bases and J shed 4 bases, with 9 bases lying between them. Germline CDR1 reads MDHEN; CDR2 reads SYDVKM. The CDR3 has 13 residues. Here the CDR3 reads CASRRGATGELFF. CDR3 nucleotides: TGTGCCAGCAGACGGGGGGCCACCGGGGAGCTGTTTTTT.